These T cell receptor beta chains were read from a single sample in a study of cytomegalovirus exposure and HLA in healthy donors. Here immunoSEQ multiplex PCR was the method, and the copy in TCRdb shows in-frame clones only, minus some. In the table there are about 140,000 clones, about three quarters of which are singletons. Material for sequencing was PBMCs. The source is a man in his forties in good health and CMV-seronegative. Each CDR3 is given with its conserved first and last residue. The D gene is left open where the match is weak. Expanded clones get a size class; other rows say once, few or many, or leave the size out.

clone size,J gene,CDR3 length,D gene,V gene,CDR3 DNA,CDR3 protein
once,TRBJ1-1,14,TRBD1,TRBV2,TGTGCCAGCAGTGTAATGGGACAGGGTGAACAAGCTTTCTTT,CASSVMGQGEQAFF
few,TRBJ2-3,12,NA,TRBV4-1,TGCGCCAGCAGCCCTGGCACAGATACGCAGTATTTT,CASSPGTDTQYF
NA,TRBJ1-1,14,NA,TRBV2,TGTGCCAGCAGCCCCATCAGGGAGAACACTGAAGCTTTCTTT,CASSPIRENTEAFF
NA,TRBJ2-2,16,TRBD2,TRBV7-3,TGTGCCAGCAGCTTGGGACTAGCGGGGTCCACCGGGGAGCTGTTTTTT,CASSLGLAGSTGELFF
NA,TRBJ2-3,15,NA,TRBV7-8,TGTGCCAGCAGCTTATATGCAGGGTCAAAAGGTACGCAGTATTTT,CASSLYAGSKGTQYF
NA,TRBJ2-7,14,TRBD1,TRBV7-9,TGTTCCAGCAGCTCCGGAGACAGGGGCTACGAGCAGTACTTC,CSSSSGDRGYEQYF
once,TRBJ1-2,16,NA,TRBV15,TGTGCCACCAGCAGAGACGGTCGCGAGACAGCCTATGGCTACACCTTC,CATSRDGRETAYGYTF
NA,TRBJ1-6,16,TRBD1,TRBV18,TGTGCCAGCTCACCGCGGGACAGGGGAAGGAATTCACCCCTCCACTTT,CASSPRDRGRNSPLHF
NA,TRBJ2-7,14,NA,TRBV6-6,TGTGCCAGCAGTTACGGCAGGATTTCACACGAGCAGTACTTC,CASSYGRISHEQYF
NA,TRBJ2-1,16,TRBD1,TRBV9,TGTGCCAGCAGCGCCGCCAACAGGGGCGCCTACAATGAGCAGTTCTTC,CASSAANRGAYNEQFF
NA,TRBJ1-1,15,NA,TRBV18,TGTGCCAGCTCACCGAGGACGGAGGGCGGCACTGAAGCTTTCTTT,CASSPRTEGGTEAFF
NA,TRBJ2-5,18,TRBD2,TRBV14,TGTGCCAGCAGCCAAGATGAGGGACTAGCGGGAGTTCGGGAGACCCAGTACTTC,CASSQDEGLAGVRETQYF
NA,TRBJ1-4,14,NA,TRBV6-5,TGTGCCAGCAGTTACTCCGGGGGAGGGGAAAAACTGTTTTTT,CASSYSGGGEKLFF
NA,TRBJ2-7,13,TRBD1,TRBV19,TGTGCCAGTAGCGGGACAGCCCGCTACGAGCAGTACTTC,CASSGTARYEQYF
NA,TRBJ2-5,13,NA,TRBV7-9,TGTGCCAGCAGCTTAGGGGCTAACTCTCCCCAGTACTTC,CASSLGANSPQYF
NA,TRBJ2-1,13,NA,TRBV6-4,TGTGCCAGCAGTGACTCGACGACCTCGGGGCAGTTCTTC,CASSDSTTSGQFF
NA,TRBJ2-3,16,TRBD2,TRBV9,TGTGCCAGCAGCGTAGGCAGCGGGGGGCACACAGATACGCAGTATTTT,CASSVGSGGHTDTQYF
NA,TRBJ1-2,14,NA,TRBV14,TGTGCCAGCAGCCAACTAACAGGGAACTATGGCTACACCTTC,CASSQLTGNYGYTF
few,TRBJ2-1,16,NA,TRBV10-3,TGTGCCATCAGCACCACCGCAGGGAACTCCTACAATGAGCAGTTCTTC,CAISTTAGNSYNEQFF
NA,TRBJ1-4,14,TRBD1,TRBV7-9,TGTGCCAGCAGCTCGGGACAGGATAATGAAAAACTGTTTTTT,CASSSGQDNEKLFF
NA,TRBJ2-7,13,NA,TRBV5-4,TGTGCCAGCAGCCGCCGTGATTCCTACGAGCAGTACTTC,CASSRRDSYEQYF
NA,TRBJ1-1,14,NA,TRBV4-3,TGCGCCAGCAGCCAAGTCCCAGTGAACACTGAAGCTTTCTTT,CASSQVPVNTEAFF
NA,TRBJ2-3,15,TRBD2,TRBV27,TGTGCCAGCAGTTTACCGGGGGGACTCACAGATACGCAGTATTTT,CASSLPGGLTDTQYF